Following are 10 T cell receptor beta chains from one sample sequenced in a study of T-cell reconstitution after alpha-beta-depleted transplantation in children. Researchers prepared the TCRbeta library using unique molecular identifiers, the study reports. TCRdb reprocessed the PCR reads with MiXCR, giving one entry per CDR3 protein. The data show 530,000 or so distinct CDR3 sequences, with 25% to 30% seen just once and 35% to 40% held by the top ten. Material: PBMCs, obtained before TCRalphabeta/CD19-depleted stem cell transplant. The receptors stem from a boy under three years old with Wiskott-Aldrich syndrome, due to receive a stem cell transplant.

The genes are TRBV10-3 and TRBJ1-4, with 8 bases fitting TRBD1. The trim removed 4 bases at V and 5 bases at J, leaving 0 bases unmatched. In germline, CDR1 is ENHRY, CDR2 SYGVKD. The length of the CDR3 is 13 residues. The CDR3 sequence is CAISGTGNEKLFF. CDR3 coding DNA: TGTGCCATCAGTGGGACAGGGAATGAAAAACTGTTTTTT.

This chain uses TRBV20-1 with TRBJ2-4; D call uncertain. CDR1 and CDR2 (germline): DFQATT, SNEGSKA (reference sequence). The germline V and J ends were trimmed by 6 bases and 6 bases, with 18 bases remaining between them. The CDR3 has 14 residues. Here the CDR3 reads CSADDSPGSNIQYF. For the CDR3, the DNA is TGCAGTGCAGATGATTCCCCCGGTTCAAACATTCAGTACTTC.

The chain carries TRBV7-2 and TRBJ1-2; 9 nucleotides match TRBD1. The V gene's germline CDR1 is SGHTA and CDR2 FQGNSA. The CDR3 is made up of 15 amino acids. V shed 4 bases and J 5 bases; nucleotides not matched to a gene: 8. The CDR3 nucleotides read TGTGCCAGCAGCTCACAGGGGGGGACAGGGTATGGCTACACCTTC. Translating it yields CASSSQGGTGYGYTF. The entire variable domain, with the rest obtained from reference TRBV7-2 and TRBJ1-2, is as follows: GAGVSQSPSNKVTEKGKDVELRCDPISGHTALYWYRQSLGQGLEFLIYFQGNSAPDKSGLPSDRFSAERTGGSVSTLTIQRTQQEDSAVYLCASSSQGGTGYGYTFGSGTRLTVV.

This clonotype was recorded at least ten times. J is TRBJ1-6 and V is TRBV4-1, with D perhaps TRBD1 (5 bases). Germline CDR1 is MGHRA and CDR2 is YSYEKL. With 0 bases removed from V and 0 bases from J, the gap between germline ends came to 9 bases. The CDR3 runs 17 residues. CDR3 protein: CASSQDRGGSYNSPLHF. CDR3 nucleotide sequence: TGCGCCAGCAGCCAAGATAGGGGAGGCTCCTATAATTCACCCCTCCACTTT.

In its sample, this clonotype was seen a few times. The genes are TRBV12-3 or TRBV12-4 and TRBJ1-2; the D is unclear. Between the trimmed V and J ends, which lost 1 base and 6 bases, there was a span of 15 bases. The CDR3 spans 15 residues. The CDR3 bases are TGTGCCAGCAGTTTAGGCCTGTTACGGCAGAATGGCTACACCTTC. Its translation is CASSLGLLRQNGYTF.

V and J are TRBV5-1 and TRBJ2-1, with TRBD2 matching over 7 bases. Germline V CDR1 and CDR2: SGHRS, YFSETQ. With V trimmed by 3 bases and J by 2 bases, 5 bases remained unmatched. This CDR3 comprises 15 residues. The CDR3 protein is CASSSLAETYNEQFF. CDR3 bases: TGCGCCAGCAGCTCCCTAGCGGAGACCTACAATGAGCAGTTCTTC.

The chain couples TRBV12-3 or TRBV12-4 to TRBJ2-7; D remains unclear. The ends were cut back, 7 bases at V and 6 bases at J, with 13 bases in the middle. This CDR3 has 12 residues. The CDR3 protein is CASKPSLGEQYF. The CDR3 nucleotides are TGTGCCAGCAAACCGAGTCTTGGCGAGCAGTACTTC.

The chain carries TRBV5-1 and TRBJ2-3, with D uncertain. Trimming removed 4 bases at V and 0 bases at J, with 12 bases between. The CDR3 extends over 15 amino acids. Germline V gives CDR1 SGHRS, CDR2 YFSETQ. CDR3 sequence (DNA): TGCGCCAGCAGCATTACAGCGTACAGCACAGATACGCAGTATTTT. This translates into CASSITAYSTDTQYF.

This clonotype was observed a few times. The chain employs TRBV3-1 and TRBJ2-1; perhaps D is TRBD1 or TRBD2 (5 bases each). In germline, CDR1 is LGHDT, CDR2 YNNKEL (reference sequence). V lost 3 bases and J 9 bases, leaving 21 bases between the germline ends. The CDR3 has 16 amino acids. The CDR3 nucleotides read TGTGCCAGCAGCCAGGGGGACGGGAACCCCGCTGGTGAGCAGTTCTTC. Translating gives CASSQGDGNPAGEQFF.

The V and J genes are TRBV5-5 and TRBJ2-5; tentatively, D is TRBD1 or TRBD2 (6 bases each). CDR3 length equals 17 residues. The germline V and J ends were trimmed by 0 bases and 7 bases, with 22 bases remaining between them. The germline CDR1 and CDR2 sequences are SGHKS and YYEKEE (reference sequence). The CDR3 reads CASSLGGGRTVLRTQYF. DNA for the CDR3: TGTGCCAGCAGCTTGGGAGGGGGGCGCACCGTCCTTCGGACCCAGTACTTC.